The clone carrying this TCR beta chain was found many times. No antigen is known for it. The data are from a study of T cell repertoires in cytomegalovirus infection. Study-wide background: Through public TCR beta signatures, both CMV infection and matching HLA type were indicated. Study-wide results and limits: Carriers of CMV and the relevant HLA type were discriminated by public TCR beta frequency. In two of eight donors, the top clonotype was HLA-C-restricted CMV-specific.

CDR1 is SGHNT and CDR2 is YYREEE in the germline V gene (reference sequence). The CDR3 is 16 amino acids. V lost 5 bases, J lost 1 base, and 8 bases stayed unmatched. TCRdb itself ran the reads through MiXCR, one entry per CDR3 protein. The sample records around 440,000 distinct CDR3 sequences, around 11% being singletons. This clonotype was sampled from a human donor in good health (CMV status not recorded). Some clones in this sample may be carry-over from other donors' samples. The chain carries TRBV5-4 and TRBJ2-4; 8 bases are shared with TRBD2. The sequenced material came from PBMCs. In nucleotides, the CDR3 is TGTGCCAGCAGGGCGGGGGGAGAAGGGGCCAAAAACATTCAGTACTTC. This gives the protein CASRAGGEGAKNIQYF.